One sample yielded the 5 T cell receptor beta chains listed below, sequenced in a study of CD8 T cells in Susac syndrome. Random hexamers were used to reverse transcribe the RNA input (about 0.5 to 1 ug). TCRdb re-analysed the immunoSEQ multiplex PCR reads in MiXCR, keeping a single row per CDR3 protein. The table shows roughly 50,000 distinct CDR3 sequences, with 90% to 95% occurring only once. The sample was CD8+ T cells from PBMCs. The receptors originated from a human donor in good health.

This clonotype occurred once. V gene TRBV28 combines with J gene TRBJ2-5; D is unclear. V was trimmed by 4 bases and J by 0 bases, leaving 9 bases between them. Looked up from germline, CDR1 is MDHEN and CDR2 is SYDVKM. This CDR3 comprises 14 residues. CDR3 bases: TGTGCCAGCAGTTCAGCAGAGTACCAAGAGACCCAGTACTTC. Its protein product is CASSSAEYQETQYF.

The genes are TRBV12-3 or TRBV12-4 and TRBJ2-5; 7 bases line up with TRBD2. The length of the CDR3 is 13 residues. With 9 bases clipped from V and 4 bases from J, the junction kept 8 bases outside the gene matches. CDR3 sequence (DNA): TGTGCCAGTAGAGGGAGGGAGCTAGAGACCCAGTACTTC. Its translation: CASRGRELETQYF.

This rearrangement joins TRBV6-7 to TRBJ2-2; 12 nucleotides agree with TRBD2. TRBV6-7 is an ORF for which the function is uncertain. V shed 5 bases and J 7 bases; nucleotides not matched to a gene: 11. The CDR3 is made up of 17 amino acids. The CDR3 is CASSQPSGRAGDGELFF. CDR3 DNA: TGTGCCAGCAGTCAACCTAGCGGGAGGGCCGGGGACGGGGAGCTGTTTTTT.

The V and J genes are TRBV7-2 and TRBJ1-2; no firm D call. Germline V CDR1 and CDR2: SGHTA, FQGNSA. The CDR3 extends over 13 amino acids. Trimming stripped 1 base from V and 3 bases from J, with 6 bases between. In nucleotides, the CDR3 is TGTGCCAGCAGCTTAGGGACCTACTATGGCTACACCTTC. Its translation is CASSLGTYYGYTF.

This chain uses TRBV10-2 with TRBJ2-2, with a tentative D call TRBD1 (6 bases). Trimming shortened V by 4 bases and J by 7 bases, and 10 bases separated the two germline ends. Germline CDR1 is WSHSY and CDR2 is SAAADI. The CDR3 extends over 13 amino acids. CDR3 nucleotides: TGCGCCAGCAGTGGGACAGAGAACGGGGAGCTGTTTTTT. It codes for CASSGTENGELFF.